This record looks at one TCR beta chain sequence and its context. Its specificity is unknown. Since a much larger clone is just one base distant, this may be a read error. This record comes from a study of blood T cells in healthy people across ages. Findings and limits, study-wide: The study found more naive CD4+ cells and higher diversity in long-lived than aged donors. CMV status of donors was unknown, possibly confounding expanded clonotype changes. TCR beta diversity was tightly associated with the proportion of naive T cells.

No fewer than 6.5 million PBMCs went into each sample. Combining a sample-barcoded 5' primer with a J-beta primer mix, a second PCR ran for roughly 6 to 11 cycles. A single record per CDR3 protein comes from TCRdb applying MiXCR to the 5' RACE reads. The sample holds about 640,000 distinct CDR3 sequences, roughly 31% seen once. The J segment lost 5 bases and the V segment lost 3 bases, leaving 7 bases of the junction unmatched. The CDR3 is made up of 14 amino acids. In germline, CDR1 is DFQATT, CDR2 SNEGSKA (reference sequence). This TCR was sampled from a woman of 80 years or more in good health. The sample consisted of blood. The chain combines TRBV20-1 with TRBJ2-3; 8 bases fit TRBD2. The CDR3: CSASGGDGVDTQYF. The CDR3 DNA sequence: TGCAGTGCTAGCGGGGGGGATGGCGTAGATACGCAGTATTTT.